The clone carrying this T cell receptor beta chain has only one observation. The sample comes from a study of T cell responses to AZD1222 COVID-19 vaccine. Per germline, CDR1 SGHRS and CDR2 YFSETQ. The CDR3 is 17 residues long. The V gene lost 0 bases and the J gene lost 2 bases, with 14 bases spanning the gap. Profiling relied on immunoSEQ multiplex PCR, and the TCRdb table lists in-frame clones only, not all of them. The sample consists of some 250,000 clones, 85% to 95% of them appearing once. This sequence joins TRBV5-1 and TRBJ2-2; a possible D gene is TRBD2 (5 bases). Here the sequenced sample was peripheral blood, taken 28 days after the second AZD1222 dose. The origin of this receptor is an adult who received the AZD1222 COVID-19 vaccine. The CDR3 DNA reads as TGCGCCAGCAGCTTGGTAGAGGGTTCCTATAACACCGGGGAGCTGTTTTTT. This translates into CASSLVEGSYNTGELFF.